A selection of T cell receptor beta chains follows, all from one sample in a study of cytomegalovirus exposure and HLA in healthy donors. TCRdb keeps only in-frame clones here, not all; method: immunoSEQ multiplex PCR. This table has around 100,000 clones, over 75% appearing once. The source material was PBMCs. The receptors originated from a young woman in good health and CMV-seropositive. Each CDR3 is given with its conserved first and last residue. The D gene is left open where the match is weak. Clone sizes are given selectively: once, few, many, or a class where the clone is expanded.

j_gene | abundance | v_gene | d_gene | CDR3aa | CDR3nt
TRBJ2-1 | . | TRBV29-1 | TRBD2 | CSVEAPRGSGSVNEQFF | TGCAGCGTTGAAGCCCCCCGGGGTAGCGGGAGCGTCAATGAGCAGTTCTTC
TRBJ2-4 | . | TRBV10-3 | TRBD1 | CASRQGDVNIQYF | TGTGCCAGCAGACAGGGGGATGTAAACATTCAGTACTTC
TRBJ2-7 | few | TRBV19 | . | CASSIDSVFVYEQYF | TGTGCCAGTAGTATCGACTCGGTCTTCGTCTACGAGCAGTACTTC
TRBJ2-7 | . | TRBV30 | TRBD2 | CACKAGKAYEQYF | TGTGCCTGTAAAGCGGGAAAAGCCTACGAGCAGTACTTC
TRBJ2-1 | . | TRBV6-1 | TRBD2 | CASTTTRREGNEQFF | TGTGCCAGCACTACAACCCGTCGGGAGGGCAATGAGCAGTTCTTC
TRBJ2-3 | . | TRBV4-1 | . | CASSQVIATSTDTQYF | TGCGCCAGCAGCCAAGTAATAGCGACTAGCACAGATACGCAGTATTTT
TRBJ1-2 | . | TRBV5-1 | . | CASSLDPGGAGGYTF | TGCGCCAGCAGCTTGGATCCGGGGGGCGCGGGTGGCTACACCTTC
TRBJ2-7 | . | TRBV10-3 | . | CAMSASADLYEQYF | TGTGCCATGTCGGCTAGCGCCGACCTCTACGAGCAGTACTTC
TRBJ1-5 | . | TRBV6-6 | TRBD1 | CASSNLGQGVNQPQHF | TGTGCCAGCAGCAACCTGGGACAGGGGGTCAATCAGCCCCAGCATTTT
TRBJ1-5 | . | TRBV6-5 | . | CASRAQGPGQPQHF | TGTGCCAGCAGAGCACAGGGTCCCGGTCAGCCCCAGCATTTT
TRBJ1-1 | few | TRBV7-3 | . | CASSSTGNTEAFF | TGTGCCAGCAGCTCTACAGGGAACACTGAAGCTTTCTTT
TRBJ2-1 | . | TRBV5-1 | TRBD2 | CASSSVTSGRGGEQFF | TGCGCCAGCAGCTCGGTGACTAGCGGGAGGGGCGGTGAGCAGTTCTTC
TRBJ2-1 | . | TRBV19 | TRBD2 | CATGLAGHNEQFF | TGTGCCACCGGCCTAGCGGGCCACAATGAGCAGTTCTTC
TRBJ2-7 | . | TRBV10-3 | TRBD2 | CAISAGLVGSYEQYF | TGTGCCATCAGTGCAGGACTAGTTGGCTCGTACGAGCAGTACTTC
TRBJ1-4 | . | TRBV11-2 | . | CASSTQRGSEKLFF | TGTGCCAGCAGCACGCAACGGGGAAGTGAAAAACTGTTTTTT
TRBJ1-6 | . | TRBV13 | . | CASSLGMTDDYNSPLHF | TGTGCCAGCAGCTTGGGAATGACAGACGATTATAATTCACCCCTCCACTTT
TRBJ2-7 | . | TRBV7-8 | TRBD1 | CATWGTGPDEQYF | TGTGCCACCTGGGGGACAGGGCCCGACGAGCAGTACTTC
TRBJ1-2 | few | TRBV10-3 | . | CATEQGSNYGYTF | TGTGCCACCGAACAGGGCTCTAACTATGGCTACACCTTC
TRBJ2-5 | . | TRBV9 | . | CASSVDLAQETQYF | TGTGCCAGCAGCGTAGATTTGGCCCAAGAGACCCAGTACTTC
TRBJ2-1 | . | TRBV9 | TRBD2 | CASAGELTSYNEQFF | TGTGCCAGCGCGGGGGAGTTGACCTCCTACAATGAGCAGTTCTTC
TRBJ2-1 | . | TRBV5-1 | TRBD2 | CASSDPGGGNEQFF | TGCGCCAGCAGCGACCCCGGGGGGGGCAATGAGCAGTTCTTC
TRBJ2-7 | . | TRBV10-3 | . | CAISPGQIYEQYF | TGTGCCATCAGCCCCGGACAGATATACGAGCAGTACTTC
TRBJ1-1 | . | TRBV28 | . | CASSLYQNTEAFF | TGTGCCAGCAGTTTATATCAGAACACTGAAGCTTTCTTT
TRBJ2-5 | once | TRBV13 | TRBD2 | CASSLGRGRLEGETQYF | TGTGCCAGCAGCTTAGGCCGCGGGAGGCTGGAGGGGGAGACCCAGTACTTC